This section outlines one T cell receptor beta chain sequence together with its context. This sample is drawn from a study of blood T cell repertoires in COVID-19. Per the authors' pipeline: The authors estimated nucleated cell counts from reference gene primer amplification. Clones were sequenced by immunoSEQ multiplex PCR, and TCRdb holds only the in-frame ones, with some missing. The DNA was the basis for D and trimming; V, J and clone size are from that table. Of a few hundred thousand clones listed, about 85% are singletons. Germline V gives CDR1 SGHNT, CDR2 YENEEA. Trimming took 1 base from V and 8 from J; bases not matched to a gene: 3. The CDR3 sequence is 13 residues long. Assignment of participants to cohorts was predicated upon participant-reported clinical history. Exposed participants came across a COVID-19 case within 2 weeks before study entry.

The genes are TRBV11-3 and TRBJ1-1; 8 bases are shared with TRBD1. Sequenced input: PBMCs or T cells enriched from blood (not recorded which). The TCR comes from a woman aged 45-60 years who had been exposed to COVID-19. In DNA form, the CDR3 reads TGTGCCAGCAGCTTAGTACAGGGGGGAGAAGCTTTCTTT. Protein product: CASSLVQGGEAFF. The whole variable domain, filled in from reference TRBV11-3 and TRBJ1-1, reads EAGVVQSPRYKIIEKKQPVAFWCNPISGHNTLYWYLQNLGQGPELLIRYENEEAVDDSQLPKDRFSAERLKGVDSTLKIQPAELGDSAVYLCASSLVQGGEAFFGQGTRLTVV.